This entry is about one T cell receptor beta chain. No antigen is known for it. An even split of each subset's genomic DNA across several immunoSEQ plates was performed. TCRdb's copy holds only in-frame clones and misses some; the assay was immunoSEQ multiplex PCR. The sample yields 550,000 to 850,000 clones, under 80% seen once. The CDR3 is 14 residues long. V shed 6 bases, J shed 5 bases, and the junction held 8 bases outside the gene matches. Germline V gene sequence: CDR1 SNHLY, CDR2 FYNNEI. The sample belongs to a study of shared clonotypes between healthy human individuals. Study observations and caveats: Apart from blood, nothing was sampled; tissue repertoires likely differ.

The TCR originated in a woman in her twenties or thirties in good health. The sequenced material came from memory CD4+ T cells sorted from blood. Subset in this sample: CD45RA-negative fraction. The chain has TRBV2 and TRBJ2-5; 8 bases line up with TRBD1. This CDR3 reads CASSRQGSEETQYF. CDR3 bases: TGTGCCAGCAGCAGACAGGGGAGTGAGGAGACCCAGTACTTC.